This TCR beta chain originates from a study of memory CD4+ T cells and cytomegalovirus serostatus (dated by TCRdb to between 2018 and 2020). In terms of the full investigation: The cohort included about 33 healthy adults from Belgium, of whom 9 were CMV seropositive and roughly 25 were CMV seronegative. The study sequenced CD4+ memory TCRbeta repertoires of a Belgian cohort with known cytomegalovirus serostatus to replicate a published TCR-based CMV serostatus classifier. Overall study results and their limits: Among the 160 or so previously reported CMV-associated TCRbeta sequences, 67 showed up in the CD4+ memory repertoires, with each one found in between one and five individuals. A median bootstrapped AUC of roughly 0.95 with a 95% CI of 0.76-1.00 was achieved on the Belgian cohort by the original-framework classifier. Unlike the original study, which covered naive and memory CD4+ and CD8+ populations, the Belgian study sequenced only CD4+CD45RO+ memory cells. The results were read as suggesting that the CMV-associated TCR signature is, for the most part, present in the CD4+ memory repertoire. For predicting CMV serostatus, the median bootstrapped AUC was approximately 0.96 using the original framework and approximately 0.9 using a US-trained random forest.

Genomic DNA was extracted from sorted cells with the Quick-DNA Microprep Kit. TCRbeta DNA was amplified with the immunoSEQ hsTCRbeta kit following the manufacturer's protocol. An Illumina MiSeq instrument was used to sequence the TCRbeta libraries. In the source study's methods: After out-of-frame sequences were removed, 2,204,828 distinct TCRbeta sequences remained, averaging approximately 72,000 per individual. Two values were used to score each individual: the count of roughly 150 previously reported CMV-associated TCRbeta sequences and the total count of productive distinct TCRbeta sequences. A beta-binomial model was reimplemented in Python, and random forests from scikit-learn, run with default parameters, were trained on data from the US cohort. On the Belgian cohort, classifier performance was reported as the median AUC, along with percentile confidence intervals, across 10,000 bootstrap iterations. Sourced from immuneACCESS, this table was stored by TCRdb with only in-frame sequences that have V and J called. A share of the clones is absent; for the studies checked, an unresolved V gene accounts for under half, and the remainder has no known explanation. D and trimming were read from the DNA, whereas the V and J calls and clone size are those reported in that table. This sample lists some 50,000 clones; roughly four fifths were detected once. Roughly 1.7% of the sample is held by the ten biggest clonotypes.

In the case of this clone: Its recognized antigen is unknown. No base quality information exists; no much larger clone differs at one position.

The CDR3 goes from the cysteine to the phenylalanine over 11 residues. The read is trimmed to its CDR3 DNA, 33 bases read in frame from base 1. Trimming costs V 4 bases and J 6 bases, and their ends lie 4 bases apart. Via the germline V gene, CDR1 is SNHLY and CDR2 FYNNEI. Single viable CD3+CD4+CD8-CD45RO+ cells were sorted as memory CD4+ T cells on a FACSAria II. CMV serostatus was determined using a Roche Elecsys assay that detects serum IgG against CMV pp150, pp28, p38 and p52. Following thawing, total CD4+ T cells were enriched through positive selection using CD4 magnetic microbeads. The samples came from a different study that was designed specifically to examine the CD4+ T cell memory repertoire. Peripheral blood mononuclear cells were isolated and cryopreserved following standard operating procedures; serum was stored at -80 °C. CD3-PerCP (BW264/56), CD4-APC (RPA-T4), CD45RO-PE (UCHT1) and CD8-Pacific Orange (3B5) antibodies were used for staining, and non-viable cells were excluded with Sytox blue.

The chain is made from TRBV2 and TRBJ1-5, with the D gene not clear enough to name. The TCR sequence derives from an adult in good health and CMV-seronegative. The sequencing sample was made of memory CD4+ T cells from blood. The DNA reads TGTGCCAGCAGTGTAGGTCAGCCCCAGCATTTT. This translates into CASSVGQPQHF.